This entry lists 12 T cell receptor beta chains sequenced from one sample in a study of metastatic and nonmetastatic thyroid tumors (TCRdb year 2020). Libraries were made using PCR. TCRdb shows the sequencer as Illumina HiSeq 4000. TCRdb cleaned the public reads at Q25 with fastp, built clones with MiXCR and kept in-frame beta chains. For this sample the table gives tens of thousands of clones, of which 4% were detected only once. The leading ten clones occupy over 20% of the sample. Before undergoing thyroid surgery, none of the patients had been given any kind of treatment. Sequenced: blood. Source of these receptors: a female donor with papillary thyroid cancer or a benign thyroid nodule (not recorded which). Some clones in this sample may be carry-over from other donors' samples.

This clone occurred a few times. V is TRBV6-2 or TRBV6-3 and J is TRBJ2-1; 12 bases are a match to TRBD1. The CDR3 contains 14 residues. V shed 4 bases, J shed 10 bases, and the junction held 5 bases outside the gene matches. CDR1 and CDR2 (germline): MNHEY, SVGEGT. The CDR3 bases are TGTGCCAGCAGTTTCGGGACAGGGGGCAGGGAGCAGTTCTTC. Translation: CASSFGTGGREQFF.

This clone was detected only a few times. J is TRBJ1-2 and V is TRBV20-1; the D gene is possibly TRBD1 (6 bases). The CDR3 runs to 16 residues. Germline V gives CDR1 DFQATT, CDR2 SNEGSKA (reference sequence). Trimming shortened V by 5 bases and J by 6 bases, and 25 bases separated the two germline ends. CDR3 DNA: TGCAGTGCTCGACCGTTCGAGGCAGGGGCCTCGGATGGCTACACCTTC. Its protein product is CSARPFEAGASDGYTF.

This clone was detected many times. V gene TRBV11-3 combines with J gene TRBJ2-5, with D perhaps TRBD2 (5 bases). Trimming pared 0 bases from V and 5 bases from J, leaving 13 bases between. Per the germline V gene, CDR1 is SGHNT and CDR2 is YENEEA. The CDR3 has 15 amino acids. CDR3 protein: CASSLDTTNLETQYF. The CDR3 DNA reads as TGTGCCAGCAGCTTAGATACGACTAACTTGGAGACCCAGTACTTC.

This clone was seen a handful of times. This chain joins TRBV6-2 or TRBV6-3 and TRBJ1-1; D is uncertain. CDR3 length: 13 residues. Trimming shortened V by 6 bases and J by 4 bases, and 12 bases separated the two germline ends. Germline V lookup: CDR1 MNHEY, CDR2 SVGEGT. The CDR3: CASRIQSGTEAFF. In DNA form, the CDR3 reads TGTGCCAGCAGGATCCAATCGGGCACTGAAGCTTTCTTT.

CDR3 nucleotides: TGTGCCAGCAGTGGCGCACCCTCGAGTTTGGAGCCCCAGCATTTT. It is translated as CASSGAPSSLEPQHF. The chain recombines TRBV6-1 with TRBJ1-5; D not resolved. CDR1 and CDR2 (germline): MNHNS, SASEGT. This CDR3 spans 15 amino acids. V was shortened by 4 bases and J by 8 bases, with 18 bases between the two germline ends.

This clone has just a few counts. V usage is TRBV28 and J usage is TRBJ1-5; TRBD1 is a possible D gene (6 bases). Germline V gene lookup returns CDR1 MDHEN and CDR2 SYDVKM. Trimming took off 8 bases at V and 4 bases at J, with 12 bases between the two ends. This CDR3 region has 13 residues. CDR3 sequence: CASGRGLNQPQHF. The CDR3 coding sequence is TGTGCCAGCGGCAGGGGTCTGAATCAGCCCCAGCATTTT.

The rearrangement uses TRBV2 and TRBJ2-7; D call uncertain. Per germline, CDR1 SNHLY and CDR2 FYNNEI. Trimming took off 6 bases at V and 5 bases at J, with 5 bases between the two ends. The CDR3 is 10 amino acids. Here the CDR3 DNA reads TGTGCCAGCAGAGCAGACGAGCAGTACTTC. Residues: CASRADEQYF.

This clone showed up just a few times. The rearrangement joins TRBV6-1 to TRBJ2-3; TRBD2 matches at 9 bases. Looked up from germline, CDR1 is MNHNS and CDR2 is SASEGT. CDR3 size: 15 residues. The trim removed 6 bases at V and 3 bases at J, leaving 7 bases unmatched. The CDR3 is CASSPTSGRTDTQYF. The CDR3 DNA reads as TGTGCCAGCAGCCCAACTAGCGGGCGTACAGATACGCAGTATTTT.

This clone was seen at least ten times. The CDR3 loop reads CSVSRGASTDTQYF. The CDR3 nucleotides read TGCAGCGTCTCCCGCGGGGCTAGCACAGATACGCAGTATTTT. J is TRBJ2-3 and V is TRBV29-1, with a tentative D call TRBD2 (6 bases). This CDR3 region has 14 residues. Germline loops: CDR1 SQVTM, CDR2 ANQGSEA. Deletions cut 6 bases from V and 0 bases from J, with 13 bases between.

A few counts support this clone. The genes are TRBV12-3 or TRBV12-4 and TRBJ2-7; D is possibly TRBD1 or TRBD2 (5 bases each). V lost 6 bases and J lost 4, with 13 bases in between. CDR3 length: 13 residues. The CDR3 sequence: CASRAGTRYEQYF. Written as DNA, the CDR3 is TGTGCCAGCAGGGCAGGGACCCGGTACGAGCAGTACTTC.

The chain recombines TRBV19 with TRBJ2-2; TRBD2 matches 11 bases. This CDR3 is 17 amino acids long. Germline trimming cut 9 bases from V and 0 bases from J; bases unmatched to any gene: 9. CDR1 and CDR2 from the germline V gene are LNHDA and SQIVND (reference sequence). The CDR3 protein is CARSGTSGDANTGELFF. In DNA, the CDR3 is TGTGCCAGATCCGGGACTAGCGGTGACGCGAACACCGGGGAGCTGTTTTTT.

In this sample, this clone turned up a few times. Just one base apart from a much larger clone, this may be a read error. The J gene is TRBJ2-5, the V gene TRBV3-1; D may correspond to TRBD1 or TRBD2 (5 bases each). The germline V gene has CDR1 LGHDT and CDR2 YNNKEL (reference sequence). V was cut by 5 bases and J by 4 bases, with 23 bases left in between. There are 17 residues in the CDR3. CDR3 residues: CASSKGTLRSTGETQYF. The DNA for the CDR3 is TGTGCCAGCAGCAAAGGGACCCTAAGGTCAACAGGAGAGACCCAGTACTTC.